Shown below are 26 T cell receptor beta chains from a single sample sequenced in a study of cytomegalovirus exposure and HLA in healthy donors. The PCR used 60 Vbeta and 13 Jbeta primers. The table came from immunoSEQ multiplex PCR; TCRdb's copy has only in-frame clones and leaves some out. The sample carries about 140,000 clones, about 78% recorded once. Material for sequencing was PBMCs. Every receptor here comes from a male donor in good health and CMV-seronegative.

The CDR3 region is CASKQGPRTNTEAFF. The DNA for the CDR3 is TGTGCCAGTAAACAGGGGCCCAGGACGAACACTGAAGCTTTCTTT. The chain recombines TRBV19 with TRBJ1-1; TRBD1 matches at 7 bases. There are 15 residues in the CDR3. The V and J ends lost 7 bases and 1 base, in that order; junction bases with no gene match: 9. CDR1 and CDR2 from the germline V gene are LNHDA and SQIVND (reference sequence).

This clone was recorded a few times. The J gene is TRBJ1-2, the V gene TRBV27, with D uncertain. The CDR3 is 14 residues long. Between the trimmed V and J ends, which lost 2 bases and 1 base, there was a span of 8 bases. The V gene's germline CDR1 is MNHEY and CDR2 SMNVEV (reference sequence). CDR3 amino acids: CASSLNYFNYGYTF. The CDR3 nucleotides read TGTGCCAGCAGTTTAAACTATTTTAACTATGGCTACACCTTC.

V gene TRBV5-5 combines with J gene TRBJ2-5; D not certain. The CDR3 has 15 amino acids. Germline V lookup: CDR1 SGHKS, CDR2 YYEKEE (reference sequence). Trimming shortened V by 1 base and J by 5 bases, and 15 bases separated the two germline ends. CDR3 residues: CASSLFVGLRETQYF. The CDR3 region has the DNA TGTGCCAGCAGCTTGTTCGTCGGGTTGAGGGAGACCCAGTACTTC. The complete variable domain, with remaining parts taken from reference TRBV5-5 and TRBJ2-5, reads DAGVTQSPTHLIKTRGQQVTLRCSPISGHKSVSWYQQVLGQGPQFIFQYYEKEERGRGNFPDRFSARQFPNYSSELNVNALLLGDSALYLCASSLFVGLRETQYFGPGTRLLVL.

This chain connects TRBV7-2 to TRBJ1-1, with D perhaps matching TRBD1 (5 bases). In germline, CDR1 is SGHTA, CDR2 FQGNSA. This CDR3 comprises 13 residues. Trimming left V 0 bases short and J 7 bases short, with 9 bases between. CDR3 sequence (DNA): TGTGCCAGCAGCTTAGCTGCGACAGATGAAGCTTTCTTT. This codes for CASSLAATDEAFF.

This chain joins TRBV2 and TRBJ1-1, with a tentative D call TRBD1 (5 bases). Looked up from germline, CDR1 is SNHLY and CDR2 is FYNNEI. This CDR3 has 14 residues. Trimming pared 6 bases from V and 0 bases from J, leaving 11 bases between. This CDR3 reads CASRNRLMNTEAFF. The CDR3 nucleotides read TGTGCCAGCAGGAACAGGTTGATGAACACTGAAGCTTTCTTT.

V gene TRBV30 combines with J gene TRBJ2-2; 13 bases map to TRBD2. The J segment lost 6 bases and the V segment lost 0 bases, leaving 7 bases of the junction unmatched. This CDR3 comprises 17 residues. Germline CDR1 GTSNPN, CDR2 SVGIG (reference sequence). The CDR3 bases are TGTGCCTGGAGTGTCCCGGGACTAGCGGGAAGCGCCGGGGAGCTGTTTTTT. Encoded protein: CAWSVPGLAGSAGELFF.

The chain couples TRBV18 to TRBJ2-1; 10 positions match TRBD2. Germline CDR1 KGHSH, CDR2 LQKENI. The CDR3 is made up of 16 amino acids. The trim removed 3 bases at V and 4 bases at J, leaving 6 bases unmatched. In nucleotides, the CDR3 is TGTGCCAGCTCACCGTCGAGCGGGAGGGCTTACAATGAGCAGTTCTTC. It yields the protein CASSPSSGRAYNEQFF.

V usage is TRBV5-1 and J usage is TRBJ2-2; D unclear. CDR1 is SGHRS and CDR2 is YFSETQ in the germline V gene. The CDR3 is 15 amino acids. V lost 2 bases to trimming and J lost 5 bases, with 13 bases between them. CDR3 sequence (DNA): TGCGCCAGCAGCTTAACCGGTTTGATAACCGGGGAGCTGTTTTTT. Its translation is CASSLTGLITGELFF.

The chain's CDR3 is CASSYRLFGGNYGYTF. The CDR3 DNA is TGTGCCAGCAGTTACCGGCTTTTCGGCGGGAACTATGGCTACACCTTC. V gene TRBV6-5 combines with J gene TRBJ1-2, with D unclear. The CDR3 covers 16 residues. Trimming shortened V by 2 bases and J by 2 bases, and 15 bases separated the two germline ends. In germline, CDR1 is MNHEY, CDR2 SVGAGI.

The CDR3 protein is CASSRTDSTNEKLFF. Here the CDR3 DNA reads TGTGCCTCCTCCCGGACAGATTCAACTAATGAAAAACTGTTTTTT. The chain recombines TRBV30 with TRBJ1-4; possible D gene TRBD1, 6 bases. Trimming left V 7 bases short and J 0 bases short, with 15 bases between. The germline V gene encodes CDR1 GTSNPN and CDR2 SVGIG (reference sequence). CDR3 size: 15 residues.

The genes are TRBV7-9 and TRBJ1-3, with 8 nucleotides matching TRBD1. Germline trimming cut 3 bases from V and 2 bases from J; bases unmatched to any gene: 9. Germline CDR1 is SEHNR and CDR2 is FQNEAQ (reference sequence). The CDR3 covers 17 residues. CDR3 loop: CASSFGEPGGPGNTIYF. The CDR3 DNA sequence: TGTGCCAGCAGCTTCGGGGAACCAGGGGGCCCTGGAAACACCATATATTTT.

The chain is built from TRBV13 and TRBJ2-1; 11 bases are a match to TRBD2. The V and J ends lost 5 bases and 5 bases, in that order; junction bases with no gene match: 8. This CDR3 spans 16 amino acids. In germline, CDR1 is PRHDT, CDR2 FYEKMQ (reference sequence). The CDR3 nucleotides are TGTGCCAGCAGCGAACCCGGGACTAGCGGAAACAATGAGCAGTTCTTC. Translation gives CASSEPGTSGNNEQFF.

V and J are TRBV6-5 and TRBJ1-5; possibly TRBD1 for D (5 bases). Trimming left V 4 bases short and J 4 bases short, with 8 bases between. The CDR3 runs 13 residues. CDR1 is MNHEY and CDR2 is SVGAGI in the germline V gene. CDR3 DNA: TGTGCCAGCAGTTTTGACAGAAATCAGCCCCAGCATTTT. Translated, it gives CASSFDRNQPQHF.

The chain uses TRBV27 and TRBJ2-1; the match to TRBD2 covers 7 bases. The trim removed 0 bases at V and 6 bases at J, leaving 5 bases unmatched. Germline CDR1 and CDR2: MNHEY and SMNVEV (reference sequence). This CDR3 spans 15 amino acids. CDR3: CASSLSGLVTNEQFF. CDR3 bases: TGTGCCAGCAGTTTATCAGGACTAGTTACCAATGAGCAGTTCTTC.

CDR3 bases: TGTGCCAGCGCCCCGGGCTCTGGAAACACCATATATTTT. This translates into CASAPGSGNTIYF. This rearrangement joins TRBV27 to TRBJ1-3; no clear D gene. Trimming pared 8 bases from V and 0 bases from J, leaving 8 bases between. This CDR3 spans 13 amino acids. CDR1 and CDR2 from the germline V gene are MNHEY and SMNVEV (reference sequence).

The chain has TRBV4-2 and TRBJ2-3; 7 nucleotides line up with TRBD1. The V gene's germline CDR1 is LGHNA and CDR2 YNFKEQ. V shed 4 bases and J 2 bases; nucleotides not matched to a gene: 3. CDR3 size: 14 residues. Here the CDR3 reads CASSLGQDTDTQYF. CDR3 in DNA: TGTGCCAGCAGCCTAGGACAGGACACAGATACGCAGTATTTT.

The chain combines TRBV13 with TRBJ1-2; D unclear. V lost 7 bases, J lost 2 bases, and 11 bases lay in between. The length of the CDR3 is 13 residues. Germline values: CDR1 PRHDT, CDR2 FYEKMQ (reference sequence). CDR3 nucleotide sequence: TGTGCCAGCACTCGCAGGAAAAACTATGGCTACACCTTC. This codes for CASTRRKNYGYTF.

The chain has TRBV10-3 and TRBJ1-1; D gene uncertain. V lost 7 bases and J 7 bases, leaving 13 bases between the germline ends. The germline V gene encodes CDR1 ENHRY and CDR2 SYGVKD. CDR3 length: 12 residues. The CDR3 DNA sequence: TGTGCCATCAAAGCGTCAAGTGATGAAGCTTTCTTT. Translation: CAIKASSDEAFF.

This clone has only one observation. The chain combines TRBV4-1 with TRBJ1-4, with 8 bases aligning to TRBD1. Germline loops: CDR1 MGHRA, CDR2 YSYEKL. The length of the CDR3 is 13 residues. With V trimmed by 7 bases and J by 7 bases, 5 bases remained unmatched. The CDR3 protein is CASNRQGLEKLFF. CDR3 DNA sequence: TGCGCCAGCAACCGACAGGGGCTTGAAAAACTGTTTTTT.

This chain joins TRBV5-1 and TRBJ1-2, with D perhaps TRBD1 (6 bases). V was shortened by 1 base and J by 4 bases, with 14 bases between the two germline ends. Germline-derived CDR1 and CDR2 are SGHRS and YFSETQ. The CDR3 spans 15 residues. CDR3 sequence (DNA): TGCGCCAGCAGCTTGAAGGTAGGGGGTGCCTATGGCTACACCTTC. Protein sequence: CASSLKVGGAYGYTF. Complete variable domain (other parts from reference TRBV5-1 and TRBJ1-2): KAGVTQTPRYLIKTRGQQVTLSCSPISGHRSVSWYQQTPGQGLQFLFEYFSETQRNKGNFPGRFSGRQFSNSRSEMNVSTLELGDSALYLCASSLKVGGAYGYTFGSGTRLTVV.

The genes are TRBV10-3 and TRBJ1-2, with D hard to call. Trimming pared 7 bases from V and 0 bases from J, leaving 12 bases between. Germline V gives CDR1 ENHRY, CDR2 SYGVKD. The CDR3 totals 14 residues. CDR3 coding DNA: TGTGCCATCACCCTGACATCGGCTAACTATGGCTACACCTTC. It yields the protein CAITLTSANYGYTF.

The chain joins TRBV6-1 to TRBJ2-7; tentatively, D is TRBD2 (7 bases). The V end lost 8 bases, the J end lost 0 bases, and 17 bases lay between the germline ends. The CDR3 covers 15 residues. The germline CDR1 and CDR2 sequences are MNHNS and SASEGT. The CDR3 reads CASPLERGHSYEQYF. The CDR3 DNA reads TGTGCCAGCCCGTTAGAGCGGGGACACTCCTACGAGCAGTACTTC.

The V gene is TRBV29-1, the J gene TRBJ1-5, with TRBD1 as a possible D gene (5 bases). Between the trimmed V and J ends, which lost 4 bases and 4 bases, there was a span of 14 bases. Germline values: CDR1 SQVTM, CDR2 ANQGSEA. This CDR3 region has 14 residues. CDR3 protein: CSVAGVGGNQPQHF. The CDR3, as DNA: TGCAGCGTTGCGGGGGTGGGGGGGAATCAGCCCCAGCATTTT.

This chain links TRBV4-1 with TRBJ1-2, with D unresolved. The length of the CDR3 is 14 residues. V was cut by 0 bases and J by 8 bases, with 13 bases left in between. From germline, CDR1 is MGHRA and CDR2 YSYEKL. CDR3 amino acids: CASSQESGVGGYTF. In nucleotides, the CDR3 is TGCGCCAGCAGCCAAGAGTCCGGAGTCGGCGGCTACACCTTC.

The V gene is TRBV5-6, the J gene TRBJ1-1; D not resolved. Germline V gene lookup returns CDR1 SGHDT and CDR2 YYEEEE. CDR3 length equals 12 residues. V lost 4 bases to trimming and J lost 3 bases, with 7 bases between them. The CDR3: CASSELDTEAFF. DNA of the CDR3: TGTGCCAGCAGCGAGTTGGACACTGAAGCTTTCTTT.

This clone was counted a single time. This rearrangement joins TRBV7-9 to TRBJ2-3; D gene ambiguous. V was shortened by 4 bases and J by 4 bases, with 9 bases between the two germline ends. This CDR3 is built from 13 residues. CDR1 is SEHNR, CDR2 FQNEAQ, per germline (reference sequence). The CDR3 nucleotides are TGTGCCAGCAGCTCGGTCCCGGCAGATACGCAGTATTTT. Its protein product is CASSSVPADTQYF. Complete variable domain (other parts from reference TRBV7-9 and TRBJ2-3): DTGVSQNPRHKITKRGQNVTFRCDPISEHNRLYWYRQTLGQGPEFLTYFQNEAQLEKSRLLSDRFSAERPKGSFSTLEIQRTEQGDSAMYLCASSSVPADTQYFGPGTRLTVL.